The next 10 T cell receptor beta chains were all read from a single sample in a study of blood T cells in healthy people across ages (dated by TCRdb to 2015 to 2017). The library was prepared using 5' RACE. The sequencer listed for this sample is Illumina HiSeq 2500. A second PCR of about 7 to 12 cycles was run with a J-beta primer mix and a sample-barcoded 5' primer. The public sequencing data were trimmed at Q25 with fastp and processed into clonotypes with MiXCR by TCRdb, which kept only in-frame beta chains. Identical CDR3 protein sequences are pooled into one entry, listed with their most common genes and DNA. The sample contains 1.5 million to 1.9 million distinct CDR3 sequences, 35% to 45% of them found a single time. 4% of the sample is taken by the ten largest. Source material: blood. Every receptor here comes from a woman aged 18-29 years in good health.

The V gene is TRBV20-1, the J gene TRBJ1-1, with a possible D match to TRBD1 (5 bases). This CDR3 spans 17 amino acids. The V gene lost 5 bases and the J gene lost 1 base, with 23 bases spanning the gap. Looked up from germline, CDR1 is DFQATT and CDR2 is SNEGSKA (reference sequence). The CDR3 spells CSAPLGHRRPKNTEAFF. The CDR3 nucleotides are TGCAGTGCTCCCCTGGGGCACAGGAGGCCTAAGAACACTGAAGCTTTCTTT.

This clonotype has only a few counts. CDR3 amino acids: CASILGQGASWSYEQYF. DNA of the CDR3: TGTGCCAGCATTTTAGGACAGGGGGCAAGTTGGTCCTACGAGCAGTACTTC. The chain couples TRBV6-2 or TRBV6-3 to TRBJ2-7; 11 nucleotides agree with TRBD1. Germline V lookup: CDR1 MNHEY, CDR2 SVGEGT. J was trimmed by 1 base and V by 7 bases; bases with no gene match: 12. The CDR3 runs to 17 residues.

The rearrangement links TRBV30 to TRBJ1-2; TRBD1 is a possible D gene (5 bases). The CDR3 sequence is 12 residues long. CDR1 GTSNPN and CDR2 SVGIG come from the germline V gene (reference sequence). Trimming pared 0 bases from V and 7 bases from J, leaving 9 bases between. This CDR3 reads CAWSVAGLGYTF. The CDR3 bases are TGTGCCTGGAGTGTAGCGGGGCTTGGCTACACCTTC.

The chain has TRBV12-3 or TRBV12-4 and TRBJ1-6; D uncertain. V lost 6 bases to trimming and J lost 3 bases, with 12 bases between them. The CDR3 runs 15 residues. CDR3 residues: CASRSRPSYNSPLHF. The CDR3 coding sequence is TGTGCCAGCAGGTCTAGGCCGAGCTATAATTCACCCCTCCACTTT.

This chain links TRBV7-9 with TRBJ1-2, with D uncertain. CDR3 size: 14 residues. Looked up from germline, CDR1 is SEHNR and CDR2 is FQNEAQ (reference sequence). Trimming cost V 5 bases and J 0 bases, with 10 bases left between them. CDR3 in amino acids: CASSRKPTNYGYTF. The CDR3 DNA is TGTGCCAGCAGCCGGAAGCCTACTAACTATGGCTACACCTTC. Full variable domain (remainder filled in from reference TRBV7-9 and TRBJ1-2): DTGVSQNPRHKITKRGQNVTFRCDPISEHNRLYWYRQTLGQGPEFLTYFQNEAQLEKSRLLSDRFSAERPKGSFSTLEIQRTEQGDSAMYLCASSRKPTNYGYTFGSGTRLTVV.

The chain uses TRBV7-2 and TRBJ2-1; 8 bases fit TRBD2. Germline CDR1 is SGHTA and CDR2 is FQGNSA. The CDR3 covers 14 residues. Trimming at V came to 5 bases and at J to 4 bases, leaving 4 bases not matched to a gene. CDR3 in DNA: TGTGCCAGCAGCACTGGCGGGAGGTACAATGAGCAGTTCTTC. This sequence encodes CASSTGGRYNEQFF.

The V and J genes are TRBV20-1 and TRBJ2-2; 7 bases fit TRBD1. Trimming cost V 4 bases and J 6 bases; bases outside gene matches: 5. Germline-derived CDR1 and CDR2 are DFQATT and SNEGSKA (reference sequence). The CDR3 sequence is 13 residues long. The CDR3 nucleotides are TGCAGTGCTATCCCTCAGGGGGCCGGGGAGCTGTTTTTT. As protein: CSAIPQGAGELFF.

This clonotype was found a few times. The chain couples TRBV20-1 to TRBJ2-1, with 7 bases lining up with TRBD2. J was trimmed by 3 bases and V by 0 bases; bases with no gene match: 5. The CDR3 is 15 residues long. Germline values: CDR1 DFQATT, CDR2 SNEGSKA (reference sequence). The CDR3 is CSARDLAGDYNEQFF. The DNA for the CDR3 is TGCAGTGCTAGAGATCTGGCGGGGGACTACAATGAGCAGTTCTTC.

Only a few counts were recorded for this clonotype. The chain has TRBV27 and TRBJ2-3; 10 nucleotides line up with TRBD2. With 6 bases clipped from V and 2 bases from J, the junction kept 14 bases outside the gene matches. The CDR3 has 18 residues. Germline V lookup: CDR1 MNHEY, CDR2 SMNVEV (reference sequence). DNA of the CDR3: TGTGCCAGCAGCTCCGACGTGCCGGGACTAGCGACCACAGATACGCAGTATTTT. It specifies CASSSDVPGLATTDTQYF.

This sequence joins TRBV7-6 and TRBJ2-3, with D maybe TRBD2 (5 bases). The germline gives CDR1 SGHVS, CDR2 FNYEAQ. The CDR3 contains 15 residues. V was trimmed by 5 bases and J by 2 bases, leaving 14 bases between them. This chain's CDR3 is CASSQNSVNTDTQYF. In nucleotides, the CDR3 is TGTGCCAGCAGCCAAAATAGCGTTAACACAGATACGCAGTATTTT.